Listed below are T cell receptor beta chains from one sample, sequenced in a study of spatial heterogeneity in lung cancer. Using its own MiXCR run on the 5' RACE reads, TCRdb lists one record per CDR3 protein. The data contain roughly 2,000 distinct CDR3 sequences, 35% to 40% of them singletons. The sequencing here drew on lung tumor tissue, taken at surgery. These receptors were collected from a male donor with early-stage non-small cell lung cancer. Each CDR3 is given with its conserved first and last residue. D genes are given only for firm matches. Clone size, where shown, is once, few, many, or a class for clones that have expanded.

d_call	j_call	v_call	clone_size	cdr3_nt	cdr3_aa
NA	TRBJ2-3	TRBV21-1	medium-sized	TGTGCCAGCAGCAAACGGGGCGTGGCACGTCCAAGGGATACGCAGTATTTT	CASSKRGVARPRDTQYF
NA	TRBJ1-6	TRBV6-5	large	TGTGCCAGCAGTTACCCCCGCGGGGGCGAGAATTCACCCCTCCACTTT	CASSYPRGGENSPLHF
NA	TRBJ2-3	TRBV3-1	few	TGTGCCAGCAGCCCCAACAGGCGGCGGGATACGCAGTATTTT	CASSPNRRRDTQYF
TRBD2	TRBJ2-3	TRBV29-1	large	TGCAGCTCCGGCGGGGGGCAGGGAGATACGCAGTATTTT	CSSGGGQGDTQYF
NA	TRBJ2-5	TRBV12-3/TRBV12-4	medium-sized	TGTGCCAGCAGTTTCGGGCTGCAAGAGACCCAGTACTTC	CASSFGLQETQYF
TRBD1	TRBJ1-2	TRBV18	large	TGTGCCAGCTCACCCGGGACAGGGGGCTACCCTAACTATGGCTACACCTTC	CASSPGTGGYPNYGYTF
TRBD2	TRBJ2-1	TRBV6-6	few	TGTGCCAGCAGCGGGACTAGCGGGAGCTCCTACAATGAGCAGTTCTTC	CASSGTSGSSYNEQFF
TRBD2	TRBJ2-7	TRBV20-1	medium-sized	TGCAGTGCTAGATCGATCCTAGCGGGAGGGCCGGGCTCCTACGAGCAGTACTTC	CSARSILAGGPGSYEQYF
TRBD2	TRBJ2-1	TRBV20-1	medium-sized	TGCAGTGCTAGACCCTCTCCCGGGACTAGCGGGAGTATCTATTCCGGGGCTGAGCAGTTCTTC	CSARPSPGTSGSIYSGAEQFF
TRBD2	TRBJ2-1	TRBV15	medium-sized	TGTGCCACCAGCAAACTAACTAGCGGGAGGAGGGGTGAGCAGTTCTTC	CATSKLTSGRRGEQFF
TRBD1	TRBJ2-6	TRBV7-2	large	TGTGCCAGCTTGCCCGGACAGGGAAACTCTGGGGCCAACGTCCTGACTTTC	CASLPGQGNSGANVLTF
NA	TRBJ2-1	TRBV7-2	NA	TGTGCCAGCAGCCCCGGACAGAGCTACACTGAGCAGTTCTTC	CASSPGQSYTEQFF